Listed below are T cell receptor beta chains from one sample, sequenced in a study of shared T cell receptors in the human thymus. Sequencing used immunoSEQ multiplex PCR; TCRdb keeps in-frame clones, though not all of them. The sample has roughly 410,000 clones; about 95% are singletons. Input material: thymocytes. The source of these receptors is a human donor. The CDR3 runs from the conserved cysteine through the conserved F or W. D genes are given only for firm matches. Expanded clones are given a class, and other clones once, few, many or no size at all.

CDR3 DNA: TGTGCCAGCAGCTTTTCCCGGGACAGGGAAGTCACACCGGGGGAGCTGTTTTTT
CDR3 protein: CASSFSRDREVTPGELFF
V gene: TRBV7-7
clone size: -
J gene: TRBJ2-2
D gene: TRBD1

CDR3 DNA: TGTGCCAGCAGCTTATTCTTGGCGGGAAGCTCCTACGAGCAGTACTTC
CDR3 protein: CASSLFLAGSSYEQYF
V gene: TRBV11-3
clone size: -
J gene: TRBJ2-7
D gene: -

CDR3 DNA: TGTGCCAGCAGTTTTACAGGGACTAGCTCCTACGAGCAGTACTTC
CDR3 protein: CASSFTGTSSYEQYF
V gene: TRBV28
clone size: -
J gene: TRBJ2-7
D gene: TRBD2

CDR3 DNA: TGTGCCAGCAGTTCTCCACGGGGGCCCCGGGAGACCCAGTACTTC
CDR3 protein: CASSSPRGPRETQYF
V gene: TRBV27
clone size: -
J gene: TRBJ2-5
D gene: -

CDR3 DNA: TGTGCCAGCTCACGCCGGGACAGACGTTCGGAGACCCAGTACTTC
CDR3 protein: CASSRRDRRSETQYF
V gene: TRBV18
clone size: -
J gene: TRBJ2-5
D gene: TRBD1

CDR3 DNA: TGTGCCAGCAGCCAAGGAGTTATTTTCCGAAGCAATAATGAGCAGTTCTTC
CDR3 protein: CASSQGVIFRSNNEQFF
V gene: TRBV7-2
clone size: -
J gene: TRBJ2-1
D gene: -

CDR3 DNA: TGTGCCAGCAGCCTCTGGGTAGCGGGAGAGGTGGAGACCCAGTACTTC
CDR3 protein: CASSLWVAGEVETQYF
V gene: TRBV5-6
clone size: once
J gene: TRBJ2-5
D gene: TRBD2

CDR3 DNA: TGTGCCACCAGCAACCGGGACAGGGTTATCGTCGGCTATGGCTACACCTTC
CDR3 protein: CATSNRDRVIVGYGYTF
V gene: TRBV15
clone size: -
J gene: TRBJ1-2
D gene: TRBD1

CDR3 DNA: TGTGCCAGCAGCCACCGGACGTACGAGCAGTACTTC
CDR3 protein: CASSHRTYEQYF
V gene: TRBV7-8
clone size: -
J gene: TRBJ2-7
D gene: -

CDR3 DNA: TGTGCCAGTACCCTACCAGGGGGGAAAAGGGGGCCAACTGGGGCCAACGTCCTGACTTTC
CDR3 protein: CASTLPGGKRGPTGANVLTF
V gene: TRBV19
clone size: -
J gene: TRBJ2-6
D gene: -

CDR3 DNA: TGTGCCAGCAGCTTAGACCGGCCGGATACGCAGTATTTT
CDR3 protein: CASSLDRPDTQYF
V gene: TRBV7-6
clone size: -
J gene: TRBJ2-3
D gene: -

CDR3 DNA: TGTGCCAGCAGCTTAGATAGGGGAGAGACCCAGTACTTC
CDR3 protein: CASSLDRGETQYF
V gene: TRBV7-9
clone size: -
J gene: TRBJ2-5
D gene: -

CDR3 DNA: TGTGCCAGCAGTTTAACCGGGCTGAAGCCCGGGACTAGCGTCGGGGAGCTGTTTTTT
CDR3 protein: CASSLTGLKPGTSVGELFF
V gene: TRBV27
clone size: -
J gene: TRBJ2-2
D gene: TRBD2

CDR3 DNA: TGCGCCAGCAGCCGCAAGTTACTAGCGTTTAGCACAGATACGCAGTATTTT
CDR3 protein: CASSRKLLAFSTDTQYF
V gene: TRBV4-1
clone size: -
J gene: TRBJ2-3
D gene: TRBD2

CDR3 DNA: TGTGCCAGCAGCTTAGATGGAATCAGGGGGGACAATGAGCAGTTCTTC
CDR3 protein: CASSLDGIRGDNEQFF
V gene: TRBV11-3
clone size: -
J gene: TRBJ2-1
D gene: -

CDR3 DNA: TGTGCCTGGAGTGGATCGGGGGGCTCGGGAAACACCATATATTTT
CDR3 protein: CAWSGSGGSGNTIYF
V gene: TRBV30
clone size: -
J gene: TRBJ1-3
D gene: -

CDR3 DNA: TGTGCTAGTGGGGGGCGGGGCTCCTACAATGAGCAGTTCTTC
CDR3 protein: CASGGRGSYNEQFF
V gene: TRBV12-5
clone size: -
J gene: TRBJ2-1
D gene: -

CDR3 DNA: TGTGCCAGTAGTGCCCACCCACTAGCGGGCAAACAAGAGACCCAGTACTTC
CDR3 protein: CASSAHPLAGKQETQYF
V gene: TRBV19
clone size: -
J gene: TRBJ2-5
D gene: TRBD2

CDR3 DNA: TGTGCCAGCAGCTTAGGCCATGAAGGGGTCTCTGGAAACACCATATATTTT
CDR3 protein: CASSLGHEGVSGNTIYF
V gene: TRBV7-9
clone size: -
J gene: TRBJ1-3
D gene: -

CDR3 DNA: TGCGCCAGCAGCACCGGAGCGGGCTCGACCTACGAGCAGTACTTC
CDR3 protein: CASSTGAGSTYEQYF
V gene: TRBV5-1
clone size: once
J gene: TRBJ2-7
D gene: -

CDR3 DNA: TGTGCCAGCAGTTTATCGAATCGGACAGGGGGCACCGGGGAGCTGTTTTTT
CDR3 protein: CASSLSNRTGGTGELFF
V gene: TRBV27
clone size: -
J gene: TRBJ2-2
D gene: TRBD1

CDR3 DNA: TGTGCCAGCGCAACCTCCCCGGCCCCGCTATATGGCTACACCTTC
CDR3 protein: CASATSPAPLYGYTF
V gene: TRBV27
clone size: once
J gene: TRBJ1-2
D gene: -

CDR3 DNA: TGTGCCAGCAGCTTAGGGATAGCGGGAGGCCATAAGCAGTATTTT
CDR3 protein: CASSLGIAGGHKQYF
V gene: TRBV7-2
clone size: -
J gene: TRBJ2-3
D gene: TRBD2

CDR3 DNA: TGCGCCAGCAGCCAAGATCCGAGCGGGAGGGGCGCAGATACGCAGTATTTT
CDR3 protein: CASSQDPSGRGADTQYF
V gene: TRBV4-1
clone size: -
J gene: TRBJ2-3
D gene: TRBD2

CDR3 DNA: TGTGCCAGCTCACCACCGGTGAGGGGGGTTTACAATGAGCAGTTCTTC
CDR3 protein: CASSPPVRGVYNEQFF
V gene: TRBV18
clone size: -
J gene: TRBJ2-1
D gene: -

CDR3 DNA: TGTGCCAGCAGCCAAGATCGCAGGACAGGGGGCGCTGGGGCCTATGGCTACACCTTC
CDR3 protein: CASSQDRRTGGAGAYGYTF
V gene: TRBV4-2
clone size: -
J gene: TRBJ1-2
D gene: TRBD1

CDR3 DNA: TGCGCCAGCAGCCCCCAGGGACCTTCCTACGAGCAGTACTTC
CDR3 protein: CASSPQGPSYEQYF
V gene: TRBV4-1
clone size: -
J gene: TRBJ2-7
D gene: -

CDR3 DNA: TGTGCCAGCAGCTTAGCGGAACAGGGGTTTGCAACTAATGAAAAACTGTTTTTT
CDR3 protein: CASSLAEQGFATNEKLFF
V gene: TRBV11-3
clone size: -
J gene: TRBJ1-4
D gene: TRBD1

CDR3 DNA: TGTGCCAGCAGCCTGCGGGTAGGGTGTGAGCAGTACTTC
CDR3 protein: CASSLRVGCEQYF
V gene: TRBV11-1
clone size: -
J gene: TRBJ2-7
D gene: -

CDR3 DNA: TGTGCCAGCAGTTTAAGGACAGCGTGTCTTTCTGGAAACACCATATATTTT
CDR3 protein: CASSLRTACLSGNTIYF
V gene: TRBV28
clone size: -
J gene: TRBJ1-3
D gene: -

CDR3 DNA: TGTGCTAGTGGCTGGGGGTGGCCTAGCGGGAAAAAGGATGAGCAGTTCTTC
CDR3 protein: CASGWGWPSGKKDEQFF
V gene: TRBV12-5
clone size: -
J gene: TRBJ2-1
D gene: TRBD2

CDR3 DNA: TGTGCCAGCCGTTTTATGGGGTTGCCCTCCTACGAGCAGTACTTC
CDR3 protein: CASRFMGLPSYEQYF
V gene: TRBV27
clone size: -
J gene: TRBJ2-7
D gene: -

CDR3 DNA: TGTGCCAGCAGTGTATGGAGGGTGGTCGAGCAGTACTTC
CDR3 protein: CASSVWRVVEQYF
V gene: TRBV2
clone size: -
J gene: TRBJ2-7
D gene: -

CDR3 DNA: TGTGCCAGCAGTGTAACCGGGACAGTGAATAGCAATCAGCCCCAGCATTTT
CDR3 protein: CASSVTGTVNSNQPQHF
V gene: TRBV25-1
clone size: -
J gene: TRBJ1-5
D gene: TRBD1